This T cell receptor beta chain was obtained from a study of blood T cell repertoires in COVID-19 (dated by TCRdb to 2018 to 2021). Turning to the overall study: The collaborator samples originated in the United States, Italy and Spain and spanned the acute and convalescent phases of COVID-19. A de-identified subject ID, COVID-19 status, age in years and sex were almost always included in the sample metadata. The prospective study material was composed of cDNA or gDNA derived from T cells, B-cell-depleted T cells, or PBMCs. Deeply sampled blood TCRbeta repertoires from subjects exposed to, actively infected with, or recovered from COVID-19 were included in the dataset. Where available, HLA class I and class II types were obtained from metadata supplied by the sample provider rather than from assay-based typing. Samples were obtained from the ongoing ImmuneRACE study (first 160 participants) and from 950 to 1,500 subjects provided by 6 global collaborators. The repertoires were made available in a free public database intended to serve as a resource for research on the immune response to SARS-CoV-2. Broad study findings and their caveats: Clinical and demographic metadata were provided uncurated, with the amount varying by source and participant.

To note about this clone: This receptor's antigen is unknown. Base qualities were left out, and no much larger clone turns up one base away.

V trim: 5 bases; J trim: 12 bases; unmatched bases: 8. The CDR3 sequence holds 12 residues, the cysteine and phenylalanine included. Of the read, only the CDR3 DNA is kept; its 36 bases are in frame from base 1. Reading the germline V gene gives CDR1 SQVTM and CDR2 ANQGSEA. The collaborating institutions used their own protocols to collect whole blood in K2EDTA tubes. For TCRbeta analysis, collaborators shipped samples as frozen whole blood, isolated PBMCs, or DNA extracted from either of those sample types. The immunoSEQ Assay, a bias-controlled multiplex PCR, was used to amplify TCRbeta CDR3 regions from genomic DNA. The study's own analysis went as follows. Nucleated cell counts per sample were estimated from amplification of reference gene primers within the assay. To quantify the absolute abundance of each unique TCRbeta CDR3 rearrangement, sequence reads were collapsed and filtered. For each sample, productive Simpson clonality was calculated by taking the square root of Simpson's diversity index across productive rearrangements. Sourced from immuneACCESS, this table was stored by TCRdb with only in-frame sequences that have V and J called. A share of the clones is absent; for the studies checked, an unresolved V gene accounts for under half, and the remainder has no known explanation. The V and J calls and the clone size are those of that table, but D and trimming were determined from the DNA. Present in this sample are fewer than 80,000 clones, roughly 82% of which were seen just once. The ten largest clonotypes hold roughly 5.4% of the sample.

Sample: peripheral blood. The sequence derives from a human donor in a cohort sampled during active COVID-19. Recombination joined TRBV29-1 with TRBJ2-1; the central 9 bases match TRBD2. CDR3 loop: CSVRLSSGVQFF. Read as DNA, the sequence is TGCAGCGTTCGGCTTTCTAGCGGGGTGCAGTTCTTC.